The TCR beta chain described here comes from a study of cytomegalovirus exposure and HLA in healthy donors. Comment on this clone: Its antigen is unidentified.

Primers for the PCR totalled 60 Vbeta and 13 Jbeta. As originally analysed: Later reanalysis found 80 million or so unique TCR beta chains, around 9.9 million of them shared. The assay was immunoSEQ multiplex PCR, and TCRdb's table has in-frame clones only and misses some. V, J and clone size are taken as reported in that table, and D and trimming were inferred from the DNA itself. In the table there are around 160,000 clones, around 78% of which are singletons. Healthy people donating bone marrow made up the donors. General study points: In a later analysis, across HLA loci, associated TCR counts were highest for DRB1, lowest for HLA-C. The authors assumed roughly uniform sequencing depth across donors for presence/absence analyses.

This TCR was sampled from a woman between 40 and 50 years old in good health and CMV-seronegative. Sequencing was carried out using PBMCs.

In DNA form, the CDR3 reads TGTGCCAGCAGTGGACAGGCGAACACCGGGGAGCTGTTTTTT. As protein: CASSGQANTGELFF. The chain uses TRBV6-1 and TRBJ2-2; D is perhaps TRBD1 (6 bases). Trimming left V 4 bases short and J 0 bases short, with 6 bases between. This CDR3 contains 14 residues. Per germline, CDR1 MNHNS and CDR2 SASEGT.